Listed here are 26 T cell receptor beta chains from one sample, sequenced in a study of blood T cell repertoires in COVID-19 (dated by TCRdb to about 2020). Receptor amplification or capture employed the immunoSEQ multiplex PCR assay. TCRdb retrieved this table from immuneACCESS and kept in-frame rearrangements only. Not all clones are present; in checked studies, unresolved V genes account for under half, and no reason is known for the remainder. The sample table records fewer than 200,000 clones; 83% of these occur just once. The ten largest clonotypes hold under 4.5% of the sample. Sequencing input: PBMCs or T cells enriched from blood (not recorded which). These TCRs come from a woman in her fifties or sixties who had recovered from COVID-19.

This sequence joins TRBV7-8 and TRBJ2-1, with 7 positions matching TRBD2. CDR3 size: 12 residues. V lost 5 bases and J lost 7; bases outside the gene matches: 2. Germline values: CDR1 SGHVS, CDR2 FQNEAQ. In DNA, the CDR3 is TGTGCCAGCAGCCGGACTAGGAATGAGCAGTTCTTC. This codes for CASSRTRNEQFF.

This rearrangement joins TRBV5-1 to TRBJ1-4; 9 bases are a match to TRBD1. V trimming: 3 bases; J trimming: 7 bases; junction bases outside the gene matches: 7. CDR1 SGHRS and CDR2 YFSETQ come from the germline V gene. The length of the CDR3 is 15 residues. For the CDR3, the DNA is TGCGCCAGCAGCTCCCGGACAGGGGTTAGTGAAAAACTGTTTTTT. It yields the protein CASSSRTGVSEKLFF.

This rearrangement joins TRBV7-9 to TRBJ1-2, with D uncertain. Germline values: CDR1 SEHNR, CDR2 FQNEAQ (reference sequence). V was shortened by 5 bases and J by 6 bases, with 7 bases between the two germline ends. The CDR3 sequence is 11 residues long. Here the CDR3 DNA reads TGTGCCAGCAGCGCCGGGGATGGCTACACCTTC. Translating gives CASSAGDGYTF.

This sequence joins TRBV9 and TRBJ2-2; TRBD2 matches 10 bases. The junction had 7 bases not matched to a gene; V was cut back by 4 bases and J by 7 bases. CDR1 is SGDLS and CDR2 is YYNGEE in the germline V gene. This CDR3 region has 15 residues. DNA of the CDR3: TGTGCCAGCAGCTCGGCTAGCGGGAGAGGCGGGGAGCTGTTTTTT. It encodes CASSSASGRGGELFF.

In regard to this clone: Other DNA sequences in the same sample also yield this CDR3. The chain links TRBV7-9 to TRBJ1-5; perhaps TRBD1 as D (5 bases). The V end was cut by 6 bases, the J end by 5 bases, with 11 bases between. CDR1 SEHNR and CDR2 FQNEAQ come from the germline V gene (reference sequence). This CDR3 has 13 residues. As DNA, the CDR3 is TGTGCCAGCAGTCCAACAGGTTATCAGCCCCAGCATTTT. Translation gives CASSPTGYQPQHF. Combining the CDR3 with reference TRBV7-9 and TRBJ1-5 gives the whole variable domain DTGVSQNPRHKITKRGQNVTFRCDPISEHNRLYWYRQTLGQGPEFLTYFQNEAQLEKSRLLSDRFSAERPKGSFSTLEIQRTEQGDSAMYLCASSPTGYQPQHFGDGTRLSIL.

The chain uses TRBV4-1 and TRBJ1-6, with D unresolved. Germline V gene data show CDR1 as MGHRA and CDR2 as YSYEKL. The CDR3 length is 15 residues. Trimming took 1 base from V and 9 from J, leaving 13 bases between them. The CDR3 DNA is TGCGCCAGCAGCCAAGGGGCACCGCCCATTTCACCCCTCCACTTT. Its translation: CASSQGAPPISPLHF.

The rearrangement joins TRBV7-3 to TRBJ1-1; no definite D call. This CDR3 has 16 amino acids. Trimming removed 4 bases from V and 0 bases from J, with 15 bases in between. Germline loops: CDR1 SGHTA, CDR2 FQGTGA. CDR3 region: CASSYVPGSMNTEAFF. The CDR3, as DNA: TGTGCCAGCAGCTATGTCCCGGGGTCCATGAACACTGAAGCTTTCTTT.

This chain uses TRBV6-5 with TRBJ2-7; D is unclear. The CDR3 totals 10 residues. V was trimmed by 7 bases and J by 5 bases, leaving 6 bases between them. The germline gives CDR1 MNHEY, CDR2 SVGAGI. The CDR3 reads CASIRDEQYV. CDR3 bases: TGTGCCAGCATCCGGGACGAGCAGTACGTC.

This rearrangement joins TRBV6-5 to TRBJ1-4; D is ambiguous. Per the germline V gene, CDR1 is MNHEY and CDR2 is SVGAGI. The CDR3 runs to 14 residues. The V gene lost 2 bases and the J gene lost 7 bases, with 11 bases spanning the gap. The CDR3 is CASSYVGRGEKLFF. Here the CDR3 DNA reads TGTGCCAGCAGTTACGTGGGGAGAGGTGAAAAACTGTTTTTT.

The rearrangement joins TRBV4-3 to TRBJ1-1; D gene ambiguous. The CDR3 totals 13 residues. V lost 2 bases and J lost 2, with 6 bases in between. Germline CDR1 is LGHNA and CDR2 is YSLEER. The CDR3 nucleotides read TGCGCCAGCAGCCAAACACCCAACACTGAAGCTTTCTTT. It yields the protein CASSQTPNTEAFF.

This chain uses TRBV19 with TRBJ1-5; TRBD1 aligns across 9 bases. Germline V CDR1 and CDR2: LNHDA, SQIVND (reference sequence). This CDR3 region has 17 residues. Trimming at V came to 7 bases and at J to 5 bases, leaving 15 bases not matched to a gene. The CDR3 DNA follows: TGTGCCAGTACTGCCGGGACAGGGTTTAGGGGACATCAGCCCCAGCATTTT. Translated, it gives CASTAGTGFRGHQPQHF.

The CDR3 here is CASSSEIGVYGYTF. The CDR3 DNA reads as TGTGCCAGCAGCTCTGAGATCGGGGTCTATGGCTACACCTTC. This chain links TRBV7-8 with TRBJ1-2, with D hard to call. Per the germline V gene, CDR1 is SGHVS and CDR2 is FQNEAQ. V was cut by 4 bases and J by 4 bases, with 13 bases left in between. CDR3 length: 14 residues.

The chain employs TRBV6-2 or TRBV6-3 and TRBJ2-7, with D maybe TRBD1 (7 bases). Germline assignment: CDR1 MNHEY and CDR2 SVGEGT. Trimming pared 0 bases from V and 0 bases from J, leaving 18 bases between. The CDR3 sequence is 18 residues long. The CDR3 DNA is TGTGCCAGCAGTTACTCGAGACTAGGGGGCCCCAGCTCCTACGAGCAGTACGTC. Translated, it gives CASSYSRLGGPSSYEQYV.

The gene calls are TRBV6-6 and TRBJ1-5; D is perhaps TRBD1 (5 bases). CDR3 length: 14 residues. V lost 6 bases and J lost 0, with 9 bases in between. Per germline, CDR1 MNHNY and CDR2 SVGAGI (reference sequence). The CDR3 DNA is TGTGCCAGCAGGGAGGGGTCTAGCAATCAGCCCCAGCATTTT. Translation: CASREGSSNQPQHF.

J is TRBJ2-1 and V is TRBV6-5; 13 bases match TRBD2. CDR1 is MNHEY and CDR2 is SVGAGI in the germline V gene. Trimming removed 4 bases from V and 8 bases from J; junction bases left unmatched: 8. The CDR3 totals 16 residues. The CDR3 bases are TGTGCCAGCAGTTCCCCACTAGCGGGGGGGCAAGATGAGCAGTTCTTC. Translating gives CASSSPLAGGQDEQFF.

The sample holds one count of this clone. The identical CDR3 is also encoded by other nucleotide sequences in the sample. The chain combines TRBV18 with TRBJ1-2; 9 nucleotides agree with TRBD1. V dropped 1 base and J dropped 4; count of bases not matched to a gene: 1. Germline CDR1 is KGHSH and CDR2 is LQKENI. The CDR3 is 14 amino acids. This chain's CDR3 is CASSPRDRVYGYTF. The CDR3 bases are TGTGCCAGCTCACCACGGGACAGGGTCTATGGCTACACCTTC.

The V and J genes are TRBV4-3 and TRBJ2-2; TRBD1 agrees at 8 bases. V dropped 2 bases and J dropped 6; count of bases not matched to a gene: 5. CDR3 length: 15 amino acids. CDR1 and CDR2 (germline): LGHNA, YSLEER. The CDR3 bases are TGCGCCAGCAGCCAACTGGACAGGGCGGCCGGGGAGCTGTTTTTT. Protein product: CASSQLDRAAGELFF.

This clone came up once. The chain combines TRBV7-9 with TRBJ1-3, with D maybe TRBD1 (5 bases). The germline gives CDR1 SEHNR, CDR2 FQNEAQ (reference sequence). Trimming removed 11 bases at V and 4 bases at J, with 12 bases between. The CDR3 sequence is 12 residues long. The CDR3 loop is CAYRRTGNTIYF. CDR3 DNA: TGTGCCTACCGTAGGACAGGAAACACCATATATTTT.

This clone was recorded once. The rearrangement uses TRBV12-3 or TRBV12-4 and TRBJ1-2; D uncertain. The CDR3 length is 13 residues. Trimming pared 3 bases from V and 6 bases from J, leaving 11 bases between. The CDR3 DNA sequence: TGTGCCAGCAGTTTGAGGGTAATCCATGGCTACACCTTC. This sequence encodes CASSLRVIHGYTF.

The rearrangement uses TRBV7-9 and TRBJ1-3; the D is unclear. The germline V gene has CDR1 SEHNR and CDR2 FQNEAQ (reference sequence). The CDR3 length is 13 residues. Trimming took 3 bases from V and 2 from J, leaving 5 bases between them. The DNA of the CDR3 is TGTGCCAGCAGCTTTGGAGCTGGAAACACCATATATTTT. This gives the protein CASSFGAGNTIYF.

V is TRBV24-1 and J is TRBJ2-1; the D gene is possibly TRBD2 (6 bases). The germline V gene encodes CDR1 KGHDR and CDR2 SFDVKD. Deletions cut 4 bases from V and 10 bases from J, with 22 bases between. This CDR3 is built from 16 residues. The CDR3 here is CATSDTGLPGTIEQFF. The CDR3 coding sequence is TGTGCCACCAGTGACACGGGACTCCCAGGTACAATCGAGCAGTTCTTC.

This chain joins TRBV29-1 and TRBJ2-3; 8 bases line up with TRBD2. V lost 6 bases, J lost 7 bases, and 9 bases stayed unmatched. The CDR3 totals 13 residues. Germline CDR1 is SQVTM and CDR2 is ANQGSEA. The CDR3 is CSVRAGGRNTQYF. The CDR3 nucleotides read TGCAGCGTGCGGGCGGGGGGACGTAATACGCAGTATTTT.

The V and J genes are TRBV5-8 and TRBJ1-1, with D perhaps matching TRBD1 (5 bases). This CDR3 region has 15 residues. V was trimmed by 1 base and J by 3 bases, leaving 13 bases between them. Germline V lookup: CDR1 SGHTS, CDR2 YDEGEE. Here the CDR3 DNA reads TGTGCCAGCAGCTTGAGGGCAGGGCCGGACACTGAAGCTTTCTTT. This gives the protein CASSLRAGPDTEAFF.

This chain connects TRBV4-1 to TRBJ2-7; D call uncertain. The CDR3 length is 15 residues. The V end was cut by 2 bases, the J end by 0 bases, with 11 bases between. Germline V gene sequence: CDR1 MGHRA, CDR2 YSYEKL. Written as DNA, the CDR3 is TGCGCCAGCAGCCAATCAACAGTTCCCTCCTACGAGCAGTACGTC. Amino acid sequence: CASSQSTVPSYEQYV.

The rearrangement links TRBV7-9 to TRBJ1-5; D unresolved. The CDR3 length is 16 residues. The V and J ends lost 1 base and 7 bases respectively, with 17 bases between them. The germline CDR1 and CDR2 sequences are SEHNR and FQNEAQ (reference sequence). The CDR3 protein is CASSLGGPMGGQPQHF. DNA of the CDR3: TGTGCCAGCAGCTTAGGCGGGCCCATGGGAGGACAGCCCCAGCATTTT.

As DNA, the CDR3 is TGTGCCACCAGCAGAGATAGGGTGACAGCGGGAGCGGCGGATACGCAGTATTTT. Amino acids: CATSRDRVTAGAADTQYF. The chain joins TRBV15 to TRBJ2-3; TRBD2 agrees at 8 bases. The CDR3 is 18 residues long. With 0 bases clipped from V and 6 bases from J, the junction kept 14 bases outside the gene matches. From germline, CDR1 is LNHNV and CDR2 YYDKDF (reference sequence).